This TCR beta chain came from a study of OX40 agonist ivuxolimab in advanced cancers. CDR3 length equals 17 residues. Deletions cut 2 bases from V and 2 bases from J, with 18 bases between. Germline lookup yields CDR1 SGHDT and CDR2 YYEEEE. To note about this clone: The target antigen is unknown.

The data were produced by immunoSEQ multiplex PCR, yet TCRdb's version contains in-frame clones alone and is incomplete. This table holds some 77,000 clones, 87% found once. Whole-study findings and limits: The study did not work out the antigen specificity of the expanded peripheral T cells.

The sample here was CD4+ or CD8+ T cells sorted from blood, taken in a trial of the OX40 agonist ivuxolimab. The receptor was isolated from an adult with an advanced solid tumor such as melanoma, head and neck, liver or kidney cancer. The genes are TRBV5-6 and TRBJ2-3; D is tentatively TRBD1 or TRBD2 (6 bases each). This CDR3 is CASSFEQGLGLTDTQYF. CDR3 nucleotide sequence: TGTGCCAGCAGCTTCGAACAGGGTCTGGGACTCACAGATACGCAGTATTTT.